The present T cell receptor (beta chain) was sequenced within a study of shared clonotypes between healthy human individuals. As for the study in general: Three plates each covered CD4 naive and memory; CD8 naive two, CD8 memory one. Notes on the study in general: Large sequencing depth failed to make sorted-subset sequencing complete, rarefaction showed.

Each PCR replicate from the sorted subsets contained about 200 ng DNA, which is tens of thousands of T cell genomes. Original analysis: As immunoSEQ supplied junction-only sequences (without quality scores), filtering differed. The repertoire was sequenced with immunoSEQ multiplex PCR; TCRdb's copy has only in-frame clones and lacks some. The V and J calls and clone size were taken over from that table, and D and trimming were inferred from the DNA. The sample includes roughly 2.4 million clones, approximately 96% of them seen just once. In the case of this clone: Its antigen is still unknown.

This CDR3 has 12 amino acids. From germline, CDR1 is SNHLY and CDR2 FYNNEI. V lost 7 bases and J lost 7, with 14 bases in between. The sequence was obtained from a man between 18 and 35 years old in good health. The specimen sequenced was naive CD4+ T cells sorted from blood. Described subset: CD45RA+ positively selected. The V gene is TRBV2, the J gene TRBJ2-7; D not certain. CDR3 coding DNA: TGTGCCAGCACGGTCATTAGAAGGGAGCAGTACTTC. Protein sequence: CASTVIRREQYF.